A single sample gave rise to the 28 T cell receptor beta chains below, sequenced in a study of T cell responses to AZD1222 COVID-19 vaccine. Some clones are missing from TCRdb's copy, which holds only in-frame ones; the method was immunoSEQ multiplex PCR. Of 150,000 to 200,000 clones listed, 85% to 90% were seen once; the top ten hold less than 0.55%. Sequenced here: peripheral blood, sampled on day 0 of AZD1222 vaccination. The receptors were gathered from an adult in good health.

V gene TRBV6-6 combines with J gene TRBJ2-7; weak D call: TRBD1 (6 bases). The CDR3 spans 13 residues. V lost 4 bases to trimming and J lost 2 bases, with 9 bases between them. Germline CDR1 reads MNHNY; CDR2 reads SVGAGI (reference sequence). The CDR3 sequence is CASSSGETYEQYF. The CDR3 DNA sequence: TGTGCCAGCAGTTCAGGGGAAACCTACGAGCAGTACTTC.

The chain uses TRBV9 and TRBJ2-1; D possibly uses TRBD1 or TRBD2 (6 bases each). V was cut by 0 bases and J by 6 bases, with 16 bases left in between. Germline V gene lookup returns CDR1 SGDLS and CDR2 YYNGEE. The CDR3 contains 16 residues. The CDR3 region is CASSVVVGGLRNEQFF. The CDR3 DNA reads TGTGCCAGCAGCGTAGTTGTGGGGGGCCTCCGCAATGAGCAGTTCTTC.

The V gene is TRBV5-1, the J gene TRBJ1-5, with 9 bases that match TRBD1. The CDR3 runs 15 residues. Germline trimming cut 5 bases from V and 3 bases from J; bases unmatched to any gene: 6. Per germline, CDR1 SGHRS and CDR2 YFSETQ. The CDR3 is CASSSGQGNNQPQHF. The CDR3 coding sequence is TGCGCCAGCAGTTCGGGACAGGGAAACAATCAGCCCCAGCATTTT.

This chain joins TRBV12-3 or TRBV12-4 and TRBJ1-1; D gene ambiguous. Between the trimmed V and J ends, which lost 1 base and 4 bases, there was a span of 4 bases. This CDR3 comprises 12 residues. DNA of the CDR3: TGTGCCAGCAGTTTAGAAGGCACTGAAGCTTTCTTT. As protein: CASSLEGTEAFF.

The rearrangement links TRBV5-1 to TRBJ1-4, with TRBD1 matching over 8 bases. Trimming took 4 bases from V and 4 from J; bases not matched to a gene: 6. Germline V gives CDR1 SGHRS, CDR2 YFSETQ. CDR3 length: 15 amino acids. The CDR3 protein is CASSPPGGNNEKLFF. In DNA, the CDR3 is TGCGCCAGCAGCCCCCCAGGGGGCAATAATGAAAAACTGTTTTTT.

This chain links TRBV30 with TRBJ2-7; D ambiguous. The length of the CDR3 is 12 residues. V was clipped by 0 bases and J by 7 bases, with 10 bases between them. Germline values: CDR1 GTSNPN, CDR2 SVGIG (reference sequence). Here the CDR3 reads CAWSVGVGEQYF. Here the CDR3 DNA reads TGTGCCTGGAGTGTTGGAGTGGGGGAGCAGTACTTC.

The V gene is TRBV6-5, the J gene TRBJ1-1; the D is unclear. Per germline, CDR1 MNHEY and CDR2 SVGAGI. The CDR3 loop spans 13 amino acids. V was trimmed by 10 bases and J by 0 bases, leaving 12 bases between them. In nucleotides, the CDR3 is TGTGCCACCACTTGGGGTATGAACACTGAAGCTTTCTTT. This gives the protein CATTWGMNTEAFF.

The chain employs TRBV27 and TRBJ1-6; 9 positions match TRBD1. The CDR3 runs 16 residues. Germline CDR1 reads MNHEY; CDR2 reads SMNVEV (reference sequence). J was trimmed by 7 bases and V by 5 bases; bases with no gene match: 9. The CDR3: CASSPEQGARNSPLHF. As DNA, the CDR3 is TGTGCCAGCAGTCCGGAACAGGGGGCCAGAAATTCACCCCTCCACTTT.

CDR3: CAWSGNRGSFEKLFF. The CDR3 DNA follows: TGTGCCTGGAGTGGAAACAGGGGAAGTTTTGAAAAACTGTTTTTT. V usage is TRBV30 and J usage is TRBJ1-4; 7 nucleotides match TRBD1. The CDR3 runs to 15 residues. Losses at the gene ends were 1 base for V and 7 bases for J; bases not matched to a gene: 9. Germline lookup yields CDR1 GTSNPN and CDR2 SVGIG (reference sequence).

This clone came up a few times. The V gene is TRBV20-1, the J gene TRBJ1-1; D possibly corresponds to TRBD1 (5 bases). The ends were cut back, 4 bases at V and 7 bases at J, with 10 bases in the middle. The CDR3 is made up of 11 amino acids. From germline, CDR1 is DFQATT and CDR2 SNEGSKA (reference sequence). The CDR3 nucleotides are TGCAGTGCTAAACAGGCCAGTGAAGCTTTCTTT. The encoded protein is CSAKQASEAFF.

The V gene is TRBV5-8, the J gene TRBJ2-5; 12 bases agree with TRBD1. The CDR3 length is 16 residues. The trim removed 4 bases at V and 5 bases at J, leaving 9 bases unmatched. Germline CDR1 is SGHTS and CDR2 is YDEGEE. The CDR3 sequence: CASSPGTGGEGETQYF. The CDR3 bases are TGTGCCAGCAGCCCCGGGACAGGGGGCGAAGGGGAGACCCAGTACTTC. Drawing the rest from reference TRBV5-8 and TRBJ2-5, the complete variable domain is EAGVTQSPTHLIKTRGQQATLRCSPISGHTSVYWYQQALGLGLQFLLWYDEGEERNRGNFPPRFSGRQFPNYSSELNVNALELEDSALYLCASSPGTGGEGETQYFGPGTRLLVL.

The chain has TRBV7-9 and TRBJ1-4; 10 bases are shared with TRBD1. The CDR3 is made up of 19 amino acids. Looked up from germline, CDR1 is SEHNR and CDR2 is FQNEAQ (reference sequence). Germline trimming cut 3 bases from V and 5 bases from J; bases unmatched to any gene: 15. As DNA, the CDR3 is TGTGCCAGCAGCTTCCGACAGGGGGCTCGGTTCCCGAACAATGAAAAACTGTTTTTT. Translation gives CASSFRQGARFPNNEKLFF.

The chain joins TRBV29-1 to TRBJ2-5; no reliable D call. In germline, CDR1 is SQVTM, CDR2 ANQGSEA. Trimming left V 0 bases short and J 4 bases short, with 6 bases between. The CDR3 sequence is 12 residues long. The chain's CDR3 is CSVEDPGETQYF. The CDR3, as DNA: TGCAGCGTTGAAGATCCCGGAGAGACCCAGTACTTC.

This clone was counted a few times. The genes are TRBV2 and TRBJ2-7; D may match TRBD1 or TRBD2 (5 bases each). V was pared by 6 bases and J by 3 bases, with 18 bases between. This CDR3 has 15 amino acids. Germline loops: CDR1 SNHLY, CDR2 FYNNEI. The DNA of the CDR3 is TGTGCCAGCAGAGAACGCCGGGACCGGAGCTACGAGCAGTACTTC. Its translation: CASRERRDRSYEQYF. The full variable domain, rest sourced from reference TRBV2 and TRBJ2-7, is EPEVTQTPSHQVTQMGQEVILRCVPISNHLYFYWYRQILGQKVEFLVSFYNNEISEKSEIFDDQFSVERPDGSNFTLKIRSTKLEDSAMYFCASRERRDRSYEQYFGPGTRLTVT.

V usage is TRBV5-4 and J usage is TRBJ1-1; D possibly corresponds to TRBD1 (6 bases). V lost 3 bases and J lost 6, with 12 bases in between. The CDR3 totals 13 residues. Germline CDR1 SGHNT, CDR2 YYREEE (reference sequence). The CDR3 nucleotides read TGTGCCAGCAGCTCGTACAGGGCCCCTGAAGCTTTCTTT. It yields the protein CASSSYRAPEAFF. The variable domain in full, completed from reference TRBV5-4 and TRBJ1-1, reads ETGVTQSPTHLIKTRGQQVTLRCSSQSGHNTVSWYQQALGQGPQFIFQYYREEENGRGNFPPRFSGLQFPNYSSELNVNALELDDSALYLCASSSYRAPEAFFGQGTRLTVV.

The chain recombines TRBV19 with TRBJ1-5; D is perhaps TRBD1 (5 bases). V gave up 3 bases and J gave up 2 bases, with 14 bases separating them. The germline V gene encodes CDR1 LNHDA and CDR2 SQIVND (reference sequence). The CDR3 consists of 16 residues. CDR3 amino acids: CASSMSGQAGNQPQHF. The CDR3 DNA reads as TGTGCCAGTAGTATGTCGGGGCAGGCCGGCAATCAGCCCCAGCATTTT.

This chain links TRBV9 with TRBJ1-2; no firm D call. The CDR3 covers 13 residues. Trimming took 0 bases from V and 2 from J, leaving 5 bases between them. Germline V CDR1 and CDR2: SGDLS, YYNGEE. In DNA form, the CDR3 reads TGTGCCAGCAGCGTAGTTGAGAACTATGGCTACACCTTC. Its translation is CASSVVENYGYTF.

The chain couples TRBV5-1 to TRBJ2-2, with D possibly matching TRBD2 (5 bases). Germline CDR1 SGHRS, CDR2 YFSETQ. V dropped 6 bases and J dropped 5 bases, with 17 bases sitting between them. This CDR3 has 15 residues. CDR3 DNA: TGCGCCAGCACCCCCCGAGACTCGGGGACCGGGGAGCTGTTTTTT. Protein sequence: CASTPRDSGTGELFF.

This sequence joins TRBV19 and TRBJ2-3; 8 nucleotides align to TRBD2. The junction had 6 bases not matched to a gene; V was cut back by 3 bases and J by 1 base. Germline V lookup: CDR1 LNHDA, CDR2 SQIVND (reference sequence). This CDR3 is built from 16 residues. DNA of the CDR3: TGTGCCAGTAGTATGCGGGGGGCTCGGGGCACAGATACGCAGTATTTT. Translation: CASSMRGARGTDTQYF. The full variable domain, completed using reference TRBV19 and TRBJ2-3, is DGGITQSPKYLFRKEGQNVTLSCEQNLNHDAMYWYRQDPGQGLRLIYYSQIVNDFQKGDIAEGYSVSREKKESFPLTVTSAQKNPTAFYLCASSMRGARGTDTQYFGPGTRLTVL.

To note about this clone: A much larger clonotype is one base distant, so this may be a read error. V is TRBV19 and J is TRBJ1-1; D is possibly TRBD1 (5 bases). Per germline, CDR1 LNHDA and CDR2 SQIVND (reference sequence). The CDR3 is 14 amino acids. Trimming removed 10 bases at V and 7 bases at J, with 22 bases between. The DNA of the CDR3 is TGTGCCACTTTACCCCCGGGACGGGGCCGTGAAGCTTTCTTT. This sequence encodes CATLPPGRGREAFF.

This chain links TRBV19 with TRBJ2-1; D unclear. The germline gives CDR1 LNHDA, CDR2 SQIVND (reference sequence). V was pared by 8 bases and J by 4 bases, with 12 bases between. The CDR3 has 13 amino acids. The chain's CDR3 is CASVSLSYNEQFF. CDR3 nucleotides: TGTGCCAGTGTCTCGCTAAGTTACAATGAGCAGTTCTTC. Full variable domain (remainder filled in from reference TRBV19 and TRBJ2-1): DGGITQSPKYLFRKEGQNVTLSCEQNLNHDAMYWYRQDPGQGLRLIYYSQIVNDFQKGDIAEGYSVSREKKESFPLTVTSAQKNPTAFYLCASVSLSYNEQFFGPGTRLTVL.

This clone was observed once. The chain is built from TRBV30 and TRBJ2-7; D possibly corresponds to TRBD1 (6 bases). The CDR3 runs 15 residues. The V end lost 0 bases, the J end lost 5 bases, and 17 bases lay between the germline ends. The germline gives CDR1 GTSNPN, CDR2 SVGIG (reference sequence). The CDR3 here is CAWSVLGQGTDEQYF. The CDR3 nucleotides read TGTGCCTGGAGTGTACTGGGGCAGGGGACCGACGAGCAGTACTTC.

The CDR3 protein is CASRSGLAGGLAKNIQYF. The CDR3 DNA sequence: TGTGCCAGCAGATCGGGACTAGCGGGGGGCCTAGCCAAAAACATTCAGTACTTC. This chain joins TRBV28 and TRBJ2-4; 15 bases match TRBD2. Germline values: CDR1 MDHEN, CDR2 SYDVKM. The trim removed 6 bases at V and 0 bases at J, leaving 6 bases unmatched. The CDR3 contains 18 residues.

The rearrangement links TRBV9 to TRBJ2-2, with 9 bases matching TRBD2. V lost 4 bases and J lost 0; bases outside the gene matches: 4. The germline V gene encodes CDR1 SGDLS and CDR2 YYNGEE. The CDR3 has 16 amino acids. CDR3: CASSFLAGTNTGELFF. DNA for the CDR3: TGTGCCAGCAGCTTTCTAGCGGGGACGAACACCGGGGAGCTGTTTTTT.

The chain joins TRBV10-3 to TRBJ2-7, with 8 positions matching TRBD2. The CDR3 contains 14 residues. The germline CDR1 and CDR2 sequences are ENHRY and SYGVKD. Trimming at V came to 5 bases and at J to 6 bases, leaving 9 bases not matched to a gene. CDR3 sequence (DNA): TGTGCCATCAGTAGAGCGGGAGACGAGCTCGAGCAGTACTTC. This translates into CAISRAGDELEQYF.

The chain joins TRBV2 to TRBJ2-7, with 8 bases aligning to TRBD1. The CDR3 loop spans 14 amino acids. V gave up 3 bases and J gave up 3 bases; unmatched junction bases: 4. Germline CDR1 SNHLY, CDR2 FYNNEI. The CDR3 bases are TGTGCCAGCAGTGAGACAGGGGACCTCTACGAGCAGTACTTC. It encodes CASSETGDLYEQYF.

The chain carries TRBV10-3 and TRBJ2-2; weak D call: TRBD1 (5 bases). Deletions cut 3 bases from V and 1 base from J, with 9 bases between. Germline V gene data show CDR1 as ENHRY and CDR2 as SYGVKD. The CDR3 is 15 residues long. CDR3 residues: CAISDLTGNTGELFF. In DNA, the CDR3 is TGTGCCATCAGTGATCTTACAGGGAACACCGGGGAGCTGTTTTTT.

The chain uses TRBV10-1 and TRBJ1-1, with 7 bases identical to TRBD1. The germline CDR1 and CDR2 sequences are WNHNN and SYGVQD (reference sequence). With 7 bases clipped from V and 5 bases from J, the junction kept 7 bases outside the gene matches. The CDR3 is made up of 13 amino acids. The CDR3 reads CASTRTGGTEAFF. CDR3 nucleotide sequence: TGCGCCAGCACTAGGACAGGAGGGACTGAAGCTTTCTTT.